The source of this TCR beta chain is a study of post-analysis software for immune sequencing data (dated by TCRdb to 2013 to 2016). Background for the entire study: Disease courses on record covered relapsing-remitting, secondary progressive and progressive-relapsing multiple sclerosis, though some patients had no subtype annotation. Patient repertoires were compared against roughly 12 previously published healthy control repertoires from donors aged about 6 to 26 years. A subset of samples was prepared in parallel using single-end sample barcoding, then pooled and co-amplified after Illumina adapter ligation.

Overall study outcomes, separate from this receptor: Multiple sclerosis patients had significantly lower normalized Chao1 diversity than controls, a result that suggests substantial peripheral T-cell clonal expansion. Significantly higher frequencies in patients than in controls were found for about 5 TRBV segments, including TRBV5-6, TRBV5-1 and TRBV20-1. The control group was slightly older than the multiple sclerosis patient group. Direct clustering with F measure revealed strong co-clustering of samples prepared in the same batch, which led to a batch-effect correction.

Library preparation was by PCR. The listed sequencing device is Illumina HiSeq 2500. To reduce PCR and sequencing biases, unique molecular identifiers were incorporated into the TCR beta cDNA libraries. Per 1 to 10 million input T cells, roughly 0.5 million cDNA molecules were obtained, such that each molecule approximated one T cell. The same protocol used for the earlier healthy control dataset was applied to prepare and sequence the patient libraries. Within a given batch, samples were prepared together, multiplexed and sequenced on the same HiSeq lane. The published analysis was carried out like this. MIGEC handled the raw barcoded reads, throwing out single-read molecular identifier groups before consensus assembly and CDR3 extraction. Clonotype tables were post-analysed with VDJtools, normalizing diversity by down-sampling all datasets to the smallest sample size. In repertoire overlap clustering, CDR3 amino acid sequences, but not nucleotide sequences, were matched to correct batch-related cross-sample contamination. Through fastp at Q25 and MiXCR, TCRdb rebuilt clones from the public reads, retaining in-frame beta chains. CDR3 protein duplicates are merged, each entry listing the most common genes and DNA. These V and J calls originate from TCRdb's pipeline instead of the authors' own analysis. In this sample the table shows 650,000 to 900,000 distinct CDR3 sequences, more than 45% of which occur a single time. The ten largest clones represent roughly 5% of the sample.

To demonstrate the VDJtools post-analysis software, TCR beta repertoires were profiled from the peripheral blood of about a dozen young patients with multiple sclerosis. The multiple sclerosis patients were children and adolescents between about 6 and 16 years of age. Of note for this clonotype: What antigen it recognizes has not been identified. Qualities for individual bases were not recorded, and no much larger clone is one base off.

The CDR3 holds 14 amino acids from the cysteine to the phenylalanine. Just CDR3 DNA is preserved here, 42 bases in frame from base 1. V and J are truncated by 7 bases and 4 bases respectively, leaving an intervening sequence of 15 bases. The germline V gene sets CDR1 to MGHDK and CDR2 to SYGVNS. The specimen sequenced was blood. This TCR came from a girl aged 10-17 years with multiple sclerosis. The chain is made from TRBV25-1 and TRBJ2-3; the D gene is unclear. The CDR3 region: CASNGFATPDTQYF. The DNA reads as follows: TGTGCCAGCAATGGTTTCGCGACGCCAGATACGCAGTATTTT. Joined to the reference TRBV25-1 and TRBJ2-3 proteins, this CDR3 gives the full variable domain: EADIYQTPRYLVIGTGKKITLECSQTMGHDKMYWYQQDPGMELHLIHYSYGVNSTEKGDLSSESTVSRIRTEHFPLTLESARPSHTSQYLCASNGFATPDTQYFGPGTRLTVL.